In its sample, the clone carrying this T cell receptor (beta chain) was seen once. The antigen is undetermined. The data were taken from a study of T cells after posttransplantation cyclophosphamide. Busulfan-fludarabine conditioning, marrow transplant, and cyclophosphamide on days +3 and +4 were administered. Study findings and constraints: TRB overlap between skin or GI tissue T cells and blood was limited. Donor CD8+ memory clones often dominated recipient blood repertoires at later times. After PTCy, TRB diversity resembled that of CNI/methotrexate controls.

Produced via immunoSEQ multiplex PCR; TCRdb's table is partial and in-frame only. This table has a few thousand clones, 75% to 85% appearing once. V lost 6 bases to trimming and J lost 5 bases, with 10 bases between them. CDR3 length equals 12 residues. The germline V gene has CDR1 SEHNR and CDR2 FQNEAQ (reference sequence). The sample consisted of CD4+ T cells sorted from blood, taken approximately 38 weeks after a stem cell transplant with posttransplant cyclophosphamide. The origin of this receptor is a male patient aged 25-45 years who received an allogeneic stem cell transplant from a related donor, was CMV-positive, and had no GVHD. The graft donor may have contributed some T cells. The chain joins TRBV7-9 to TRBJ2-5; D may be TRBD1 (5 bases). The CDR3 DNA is TGTGCCAGCAGGGGGCGCGTGGAGACCCAGTACTTC. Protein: CASRGRVETQYF.